One T cell receptor (beta chain) is described in this entry. No cognate antigen has been identified for it. The input lacks base qualities; no much larger clone sits a single base away. The data stem from a study of shared clonotypes between healthy human individuals (dated by TCRdb to 2020 to 2022). Background for the entire study: The cohort included three men and two women between 18 and 49 years of age. To estimate repertoire size and how much clonotypes are shared between individuals, the study performed deep sequencing of blood TCR repertoires from 4 to 6 healthy adults. Per donor, leukapheresis produced somewhere between about 0.9 and 9 billion PBMCs. Libraries were prepared and TCR repertoires were sequenced by different laboratories using diverse techniques, in order to increase sequencing depth and limit assay-specific biases.

Donors were healthy HIV-negative adults with no recently reported acute infections or vaccinations. Only Caucasian adults living in Nashville, Tennessee, USA were represented among the donors. For unsorted samples, 90 million or so PBMCs were counted and genomic DNA was extracted with the QIAamp DNA Blood Mini kit. After blood collection by leukapheresis, PBMCs were isolated using Ficoll-Histopaque density gradient centrifugation and then cryopreserved in the vapor phase of liquid nitrogen. V and J lose 5 bases and 1 base, and a span of 16 bases separates them. Sequences SGHVS (CDR1) and FNYEAQ (CDR2) are obtained from the germline V gene. Including the terminal cysteine and phenylalanine, the CDR3 comprises 16 residues. Of the read, only the CDR3 DNA is kept; its 48 bases are in frame from base 1. Broad study findings and their caveats: Sampling was restricted to blood, and TCR repertoires in tissue are likely to differ from TCR repertoires in blood. Pairwise subsampling led to the expectation that sequencing depth would affect the degree of clonotype sharing among donors. Because the study included a small number of donors, the genetic and exposure-history diversity represented was limited.

Using the deep immunoSEQ assay, multiplex PCR amplified TCR CDR3 regions from genomic DNA. Genomic DNA extracted from each cell subset was distributed evenly over all wells of several immunoSEQ 96-well plates, and each plate served as one replicate. For unsorted PBMC, around 290 ng of genomic DNA, equivalent to about 30,000 T cell genomes, went into each replicate PCR. Unsorted PBMC genomic DNA was sequenced across ten immunoSEQ deep assay plates. Purified libraries were measured with a Qubit 3.0 fluorometer, size-checked on a Bioanalyzer 2100, and measured again with the KAPA Library Quantification kit. Every immunoSEQ 96-well plate was sequenced on a separate single-read 150-cycle Illumina NextSeq 550 flow cell. Concerning the study's data processing: The immunoSEQ output contained only junctional sequences without quality scores, so filtering could not match that applied to full-length reads. To assign V/J genes and CDR3, sequences were annotated against IMGT germline references using PyIR, a Python wrapper for IgBLAST v1.9. Reads were removed for weak V/J assignments (E-value above 1e-6), missing CDR3, stop codons, out-of-frame junctions, or ambiguous translated residues. V3J clonotypes were defined by identical inferred V gene, J gene, and CDR3 amino acid sequence. To compute the percentage overlap between repertoires, the number of shared unique clonotypes was divided by the size of the smaller repertoire. Three approaches were used to assess repertoire richness: RTK rarefaction, the Chao1 estimator, and Recon v2.1 estimates of unobserved clonotypes. TCRdb holds this immuneACCESS table with in-frame rearrangements only. Some clones are missing; in checked studies, unresolved V genes explain under half, and the rest has no known cause. The DNA was the basis for D and trimming; V, J and clone size are from that table. Within this sample are about 490,000 clones, with 79% of them counted one time only. Roughly 12% of the sample comes from the top ten.

The V and J genes are TRBV7-6 and TRBJ2-3, with a tentative D gene TRBD1 over 6 matching bases. The receptor was derived from a woman aged 40 to 49 in good health. Some clones in this sample may be carry-over from other donors' samples. The specimen was PBMCs. The CDR3 loop reads CASSAVATGRTDTQYF. The sequence in DNA is TGTGCCAGCAGCGCCGTCGCGACAGGCCGCACAGATACGCAGTATTTT.